One and the same sample provided the 18 T cell receptor beta chains below, sequenced in a study of cytomegalovirus exposure and HLA in healthy donors. Clones were sequenced by immunoSEQ multiplex PCR, and TCRdb holds only the in-frame ones, with some missing. The sample lists 180,000 or so clones; about 89% were seen once. The specimen was PBMCs. Every receptor here comes from a man aged 25 to 40 in good health and CMV-seropositive.

This sequence joins TRBV15 and TRBJ2-3; 9 bases fit TRBD2. Germline V gene lookup returns CDR1 LNHNV and CDR2 YYDKDF (reference sequence). V lost 3 bases to trimming and J lost 4 bases; unmatched junction nucleotides: 8. This CDR3 has 16 amino acids. The CDR3 nucleotides read TGTGCCACCAGCAGCTACCTAGCGGGAAATTCAGATACGCAGTATTTT. Protein sequence: CATSSYLAGNSDTQYF.

V and J are TRBV5-6 and TRBJ1-5, with D hard to call. This CDR3 has 16 residues. Germline V lookup: CDR1 SGHDT, CDR2 YYEEEE. The ends were cut back, 4 bases at V and 2 bases at J, with 16 bases in the middle. CDR3 in DNA: TGTGCCAGCAGCGCGGGATTCCGAGCGGGCAATCAGCCCCAGCATTTT. It specifies CASSAGFRAGNQPQHF.

CDR3 nucleotide sequence: TGTGCCAGCAGCTTAAACCCGGGGAACACTGAAGCTTTCTTT. Amino acids: CASSLNPGNTEAFF. The J gene is TRBJ1-1, the V gene TRBV7-3; D ambiguous. The length of the CDR3 is 14 residues. CDR1 SGHTA and CDR2 FQGTGA come from the germline V gene. Trimming left V 1 base short and J 1 base short, with 7 bases between.

The chain joins TRBV11-2 to TRBJ2-5; possible D gene TRBD2, 6 bases. Germline CDR1 reads SGHAT; CDR2 reads FQNNGV. The V end lost 2 bases, the J end lost 2 bases, and 12 bases lay between the germline ends. This CDR3 has 15 amino acids. The CDR3 region has the DNA TGTGCCAGCAGCTTATTACTCGCGGGGCAAGAGACCCAGTACTTC. Residues: CASSLLLAGQETQYF.

This clone occurred once. V is TRBV4-1 and J is TRBJ2-3, with 11 bases identical to TRBD1. The germline gives CDR1 MGHRA, CDR2 YSYEKL. CDR3 size: 17 residues. Trimming took 1 base from V and 5 from J; bases not matched to a gene: 8. DNA for the CDR3: TGCGCCAGCAGCCAAGGTAAATGGACAGGGGGCGAAGATACGCAGTATTTT. Its protein is CASSQGKWTGGEDTQYF.

The J gene is TRBJ2-7, the V gene TRBV6-1; 7 bases are shared with TRBD2. Trimming cost V 0 bases and J 5 bases; bases outside gene matches: 4. This CDR3 is built from 14 residues. CDR1 and CDR2 from the germline V gene are MNHNS and SASEGT. The CDR3 region is CASSEAGGRDEQYF. The CDR3 DNA reads TGTGCCAGCAGTGAAGCGGGGGGGAGAGACGAGCAGTACTTC.

The J gene is TRBJ1-2, the V gene TRBV10-3; D gene unclear. The CDR3 totals 13 residues. Germline CDR1 and CDR2: ENHRY and SYGVKD. The V end lost 2 bases, the J end lost 7 bases, and 11 bases lay between the germline ends. As DNA, the CDR3 is TGTGCCATCAGTGAGCCCACAATTTTTGGCTACACCTTC. Protein product: CAISEPTIFGYTF.

V gene TRBV28 combines with J gene TRBJ2-1, with 8 bases that match TRBD2. The J segment lost 7 bases and the V segment lost 2 bases, leaving 4 bases of the junction unmatched. Germline-derived CDR1 and CDR2 are MDHEN and SYDVKM. This CDR3 is 14 amino acids long. The CDR3 DNA sequence: TGTGCCAGCAGTTTACCTCCTAGCGGGAATGAGCAGTTCTTC. It codes for CASSLPPSGNEQFF.

This clone came up once. The rearrangement links TRBV28 to TRBJ2-7; no firm D call. CDR1 is MDHEN and CDR2 is SYDVKM in the germline V gene. The CDR3 totals 14 residues. The ends were cut back, 3 bases at V and 3 bases at J, with 12 bases in the middle. The CDR3 nucleotides are TGTGCCAGCAGTTTGGAGTCCCAAAGCTACGAGCAGTACTTC. It translates to CASSLESQSYEQYF.

This clone came up a few times. The chain has TRBV28 and TRBJ1-2; D perhaps matches TRBD1 (5 bases). This CDR3 has 13 amino acids. Trimming removed 6 bases from V and 8 bases from J, with 16 bases in between. Germline V lookup: CDR1 MDHEN, CDR2 SYDVKM. DNA of the CDR3: TGTGCCAGCAGCTCCCAGGCGGGGCAAGGCTACACCTTC. Translation gives CASSSQAGQGYTF.

This clone was recorded only once. This chain links TRBV27 with TRBJ2-1, with TRBD2 matching over 12 bases. In germline, CDR1 is MNHEY, CDR2 SMNVEV (reference sequence). This CDR3 has 22 residues. V shed 6 bases and J 1 base; nucleotides not matched to a gene: 22. The CDR3 region has the DNA TGTGCCAGCAGCCCCCGGGGTCTTGGGACTAGCGGGCGGGGGGGGTCCTACAATGAGCAGTTCTTC. This encodes CASSPRGLGTSGRGGSYNEQFF.

The chain combines TRBV9 with TRBJ1-2, with D perhaps TRBD1 (6 bases). Trimming removed 3 bases from V and 7 bases from J, with 16 bases in between. The CDR3 extends over 14 amino acids. CDR1 and CDR2 (germline): SGDLS, YYNGEE. As DNA, the CDR3 is TGTGCCAGCAGCGCCGGGGAGGGGGTCGGTGGCTACACCTTC. Its protein is CASSAGEGVGGYTF.

This sequence joins TRBV7-9 and TRBJ1-5; D gene uncertain. Germline loops: CDR1 SEHNR, CDR2 FQNEAQ (reference sequence). The V gene lost 5 bases and the J gene lost 3 bases, with 11 bases spanning the gap. This CDR3 comprises 14 residues. The CDR3 DNA sequence: TGTGCCAGCAGCCTGGACGGGAACAATCAGCCCCAGCATTTT. Translated, it gives CASSLDGNNQPQHF.

This chain connects TRBV11-3 to TRBJ2-7; 7 nucleotides line up with TRBD1. The CDR3 has 15 amino acids. Germline assignment: CDR1 SGHNT and CDR2 YENEEA. V shed 4 bases and J 2 bases; nucleotides not matched to a gene: 8. The CDR3, as DNA: TGTGCCAGCAGCTCCAGGGACAGCCTAACCTACGAGCAGTACTTC. This gives the protein CASSSRDSLTYEQYF.

The genes are TRBV7-9 and TRBJ2-1, with a weak D call TRBD1 (6 bases). CDR3 size: 13 residues. The V gene's germline CDR1 is SEHNR and CDR2 FQNEAQ (reference sequence). V was trimmed by 7 bases and J by 9 bases, leaving 16 bases between them. The CDR3 loop reads CASTDLRDTEQFF. DNA for the CDR3: TGTGCCAGCACGGATCTCAGGGACACTGAGCAGTTCTTC.

The chain joins TRBV13 to TRBJ1-3; D perhaps matches TRBD1 (5 bases). V was shortened by 1 base and J by 4 bases, with 8 bases between the two germline ends. The CDR3 sequence is 14 residues long. Germline CDR1 PRHDT, CDR2 FYEKMQ (reference sequence). The CDR3 nucleotides read TGTGCCAGCAGCTTAGCCAGGGAAGGAAACACCATATATTTT. This gives the protein CASSLAREGNTIYF. Complete variable domain (other parts from reference TRBV13 and TRBJ1-3): AAGVIQSPRHLIKEKRETATLKCYPIPRHDTVYWYQQGPGQDPQFLISFYEKMQSDKGSIPDRFSAQQFSDYHSELNMSSLELGDSALYFCASSLAREGNTIYFGEGSWLTVV.

The CDR3 protein is CASSQPSGGGSHSPLHF. CDR3 nucleotides: TGCGCCAGCAGCCAGCCTTCGGGGGGGGGATCGCATTCACCCCTCCACTTT. The chain uses TRBV4-3 and TRBJ1-6; perhaps TRBD1 as D (5 bases). The V gene lost 3 bases and the J gene lost 8 bases, with 20 bases spanning the gap. The CDR3 covers 17 residues. The germline CDR1 and CDR2 sequences are LGHNA and YSLEER.

J is TRBJ2-7 and V is TRBV19; no definite D call. The CDR3 runs to 11 residues. CDR1 LNHDA and CDR2 SQIVND come from the germline V gene (reference sequence). V shed 4 bases and J shed 6 bases, with 7 bases lying between them. CDR3 DNA sequence: TGTGCCAGTAGTAAGGGCGCCGAGCAGTACTTC. Translation gives CASSKGAEQYF. Complete variable domain (other parts from reference TRBV19 and TRBJ2-7): DGGITQSPKYLFRKEGQNVTLSCEQNLNHDAMYWYRQDPGQGLRLIYYSQIVNDFQKGDIAEGYSVSREKKESFPLTVTSAQKNPTAFYLCASSKGAEQYFGPGTRLTVT.